This TCR beta chain derives from a study of blood T cell repertoires in COVID-19. Background on the study: T cells, B-cell-depleted T cells, or PBMCs provided the cDNA or gDNA that served as material.

Profiling relied on immunoSEQ multiplex PCR, and the TCRdb table lists in-frame clones only, not all of them. This table has approximately 150,000 clones, approximately 78% appearing once. Trimming took off 1 base at V and 3 bases at J, with 12 bases between the two ends. The CDR3 contains 15 residues. CDR1 KGHSH and CDR2 LQKENI come from the germline V gene. The sample consisted of peripheral blood. This sequence joins TRBV18 and TRBJ1-2; D is unresolved. This receptor was obtained from a human donor with acute or convalescent COVID-19. The donor label of this sample is uncertain. Here the CDR3 reads CASSPRDTSDYGYTF. The CDR3 region has the DNA TGTGCCAGCTCACCACGAGACACTTCCGACTATGGCTACACCTTC.